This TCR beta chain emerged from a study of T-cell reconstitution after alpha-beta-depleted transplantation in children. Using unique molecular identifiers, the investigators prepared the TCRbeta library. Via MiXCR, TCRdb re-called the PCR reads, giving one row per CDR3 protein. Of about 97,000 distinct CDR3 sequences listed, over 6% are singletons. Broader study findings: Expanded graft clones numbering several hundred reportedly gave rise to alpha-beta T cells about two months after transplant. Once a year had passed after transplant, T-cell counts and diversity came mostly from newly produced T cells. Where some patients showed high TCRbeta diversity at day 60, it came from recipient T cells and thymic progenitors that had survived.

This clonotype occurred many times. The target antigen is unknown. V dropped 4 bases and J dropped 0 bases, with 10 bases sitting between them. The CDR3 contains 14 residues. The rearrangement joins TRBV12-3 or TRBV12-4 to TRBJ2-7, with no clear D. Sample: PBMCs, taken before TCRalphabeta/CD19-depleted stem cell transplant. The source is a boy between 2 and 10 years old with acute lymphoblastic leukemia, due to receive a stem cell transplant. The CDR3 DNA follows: TGTGCCAGCAGTTCCAGCCGGAGCTCCTACGAGCAGTACTTC. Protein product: CASSSSRSSYEQYF.